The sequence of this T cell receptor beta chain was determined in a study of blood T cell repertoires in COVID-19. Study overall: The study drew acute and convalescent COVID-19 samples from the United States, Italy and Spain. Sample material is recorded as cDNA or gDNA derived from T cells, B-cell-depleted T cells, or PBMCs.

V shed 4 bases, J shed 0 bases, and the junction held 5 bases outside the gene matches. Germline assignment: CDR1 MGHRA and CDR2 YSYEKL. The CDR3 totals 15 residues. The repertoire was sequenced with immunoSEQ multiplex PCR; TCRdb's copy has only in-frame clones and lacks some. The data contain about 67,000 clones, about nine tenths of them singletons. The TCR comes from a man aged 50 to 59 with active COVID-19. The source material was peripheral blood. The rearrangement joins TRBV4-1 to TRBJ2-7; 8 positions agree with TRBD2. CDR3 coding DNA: TGCGCCAGCAGCCTCCGGGAGGGGGGCTCCTACGAGCAGTACTTC. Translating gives CASSLREGGSYEQYF.